A selection of T cell receptor beta chains follows, all from one sample in a study of regulatory T cells in long-lasting Graves disease. TCRdb called the multiplex PCR reads again in MiXCR, with one record for every CDR3 protein. The sample lists 300,000 to 400,000 distinct CDR3 sequences, 15% to 20% occurring once. Source: peripheral blood mononuclear cells (PBMCs), taken when the disease was refractory, from a patient treated with antithyroid drugs. All receptors derive from a female donor with Graves disease. The CDR3 runs from the conserved cysteine through the conserved F or W. Each record gives: D gene, clone size, V gene, J gene, CDR3 DNA, CDR3 protein. The D gene is left open where the match is weak. Clone size, where shown, is once, few, many, or a class for clones that have expanded.

d_call: TRBD1
clone_size: many
v_call: TRBV28
j_call: TRBJ1-6
cdr3_nt: TGTGCCAGCAGTACCGGGACAGGGCCTAATTCACCCCTCCACTTT
cdr3_aa: CASSTGTGPNSPLHF

d_call: TRBD1
clone_size: .
v_call: TRBV6-5
j_call: TRBJ1-3
cdr3_nt: TGTGCCAGCAGTTTTGGACAGGAAAGAAACACCATATATTTT
cdr3_aa: CASSFGQERNTIYF

d_call: .
clone_size: few
v_call: TRBV14
j_call: TRBJ1-1
cdr3_nt: TGTGCCAGCAGCCAAGCGCCCCCCAAGGACACTGAAGCTTTCTTT
cdr3_aa: CASSQAPPKDTEAFF

d_call: .
clone_size: many
v_call: TRBV12-3/TRBV12-4
j_call: TRBJ1-2
cdr3_nt: TGTGCCAGCAGTTTCGGGGAAGGAGATGGCTACACCTTC
cdr3_aa: CASSFGEGDGYTF

d_call: TRBD1
clone_size: few
v_call: TRBV12-3/TRBV12-4
j_call: TRBJ1-2
cdr3_nt: TGTGCCAGCAGTTTATACGGGACAGGGGGATTCTATGGCTACACCTTC
cdr3_aa: CASSLYGTGGFYGYTF

d_call: TRBD1
clone_size: many
v_call: TRBV28
j_call: TRBJ2-5
cdr3_nt: TGTGCCAGCAGTTCTCTAAACTCTAACAGGGGCCTCCAAGAGACCCAGTACTTC
cdr3_aa: CASSSLNSNRGLQETQYF

d_call: TRBD1
clone_size: many
v_call: TRBV28
j_call: TRBJ2-7
cdr3_nt: TGTGCCAGCAGTTTACTCCCAGGGACAGGGTCCTACGAGCAGTACTTC
cdr3_aa: CASSLLPGTGSYEQYF

d_call: .
clone_size: .
v_call: TRBV6-5
j_call: TRBJ2-3
cdr3_nt: TGTGCCAGCAGTTACTCCCTCGACGACGGGGTTACGCAGTATTTT
cdr3_aa: CASSYSLDDGVTQYF

d_call: .
clone_size: .
v_call: TRBV2
j_call: TRBJ1-6
cdr3_nt: TGTGCCATGGGGGACCATAATTCACCCCTCCACTTT
cdr3_aa: CAMGDHNSPLHF

d_call: TRBD1
clone_size: few
v_call: TRBV13
j_call: TRBJ1-2
cdr3_nt: TGTGCCAGCAGCTTACAGCCAGGGGGATTTGGGGGCTATGGCTACACCTTC
cdr3_aa: CASSLQPGGFGGYGYTF

d_call: .
clone_size: few
v_call: TRBV12-3/TRBV12-4
j_call: TRBJ1-3
cdr3_nt: TGTGCCAGCAGGTACTCGGGCTCTGGAAACACCATATATTTT
cdr3_aa: CASRYSGSGNTIYF

d_call: TRBD1
clone_size: .
v_call: TRBV28
j_call: TRBJ2-1
cdr3_nt: TGTGCCAGCACCACTCCGTTCCGGGACAGGGGACAGGAGGCGCAGTTCTTC
cdr3_aa: CASTTPFRDRGQEAQFF

d_call: .
clone_size: many
v_call: TRBV12-3/TRBV12-4
j_call: TRBJ1-1
cdr3_nt: TGTGCCAGCAGTTTGAGTAGGACCCCCCTGGATGGAGCTTTCTTT
cdr3_aa: CASSLSRTPLDGAFF

d_call: .
clone_size: many
v_call: TRBV3-1
j_call: TRBJ2-5
cdr3_nt: TGTGCCAGCAGCCGCGGGATTCAAGAGACCCAGTACTTC
cdr3_aa: CASSRGIQETQYF

d_call: .
clone_size: .
v_call: TRBV6-1
j_call: TRBJ1-1
cdr3_nt: TGTGCCAGCAGCCCCCGTCCCAGGGAGAACACTGAAGCTTTCTTT
cdr3_aa: CASSPRPRENTEAFF

d_call: .
clone_size: .
v_call: TRBV10-3
j_call: TRBJ2-7
cdr3_nt: TGTGCCATCAGTGAAACGGTGTTACAATACGAGCAGTACTTC
cdr3_aa: CAISETVLQYEQYF

d_call: TRBD2
clone_size: few
v_call: TRBV5-1
j_call: TRBJ2-5
cdr3_nt: TGCGCCAGCAGCCGTATTAGCGGGGAGGAGACCCAGTACTTC
cdr3_aa: CASSRISGEETQYF

d_call: TRBD2
clone_size: .
v_call: TRBV4-1
j_call: TRBJ2-7
cdr3_nt: TGCGCCAGCAGCCAAGAAGGCAGCGGGAGAAGCTCCTACGAGCAGTACTTC
cdr3_aa: CASSQEGSGRSSYEQYF

d_call: .
clone_size: many
v_call: TRBV9
j_call: TRBJ1-5
cdr3_nt: TGTGCCAGCAGCGAGGGGTTTAGCAATCAGCCCCAGCATTTT
cdr3_aa: CASSEGFSNQPQHF

d_call: .
clone_size: .
v_call: TRBV7-8
j_call: TRBJ1-5
cdr3_nt: TGTGCCAGCAGCTTATCGGCAGGGGTTAGCAATCAGCCCCAGCATTTT
cdr3_aa: CASSLSAGVSNQPQHF

d_call: .
clone_size: many
v_call: TRBV27
j_call: TRBJ1-1
cdr3_nt: TGTGCCAGCAGTTTCGCGGACGAGTTCACTGAAGCTTTCTTT
cdr3_aa: CASSFADEFTEAFF

d_call: .
clone_size: many
v_call: TRBV7-2
j_call: TRBJ1-1
cdr3_nt: TGTGCCAGCAGCTCTCAGTTCAACACTGAAGCTTTCTTT
cdr3_aa: CASSSQFNTEAFF

d_call: TRBD1
clone_size: .
v_call: TRBV28
j_call: TRBJ2-7
cdr3_nt: TGTGCCAGCACCCCGGGACAGGCCGCGCCCCACTTC
cdr3_aa: CASTPGQAAPHF

d_call: .
clone_size: .
v_call: TRBV6-4
j_call: TRBJ1-6
cdr3_nt: TGTGCCAGCAGTGACCCCGGGCTATTCGATTCACCCCTCCACTTT
cdr3_aa: CASSDPGLFDSPLHF

d_call: .
clone_size: many
v_call: TRBV6-1
j_call: TRBJ2-5
cdr3_nt: TGTGCCAGCAGTGAACGAAACAGACTCCAAGAGACCCAGTACTTC
cdr3_aa: CASSERNRLQETQYF

d_call: TRBD2
clone_size: .
v_call: TRBV7-9
j_call: TRBJ2-7
cdr3_nt: TGTGCCAGCAGCCCGCGGGAACAGCACCCCGGGAGGTACGAGCAGTACTTC
cdr3_aa: CASSPREQHPGRYEQYF

d_call: TRBD2
clone_size: .
v_call: TRBV19
j_call: TRBJ2-7
cdr3_nt: TGTGCCAGTAGTAACCCGGAAGCGGGGGCCTACGAGCAGTACTTC
cdr3_aa: CASSNPEAGAYEQYF

d_call: .
clone_size: .
v_call: TRBV7-2
j_call: TRBJ2-6
cdr3_nt: TGTGCCAGCAGCCTAGGCATAGGGCCTGGGGCCAACGTCCTGACTTTC
cdr3_aa: CASSLGIGPGANVLTF